This TCR beta chain is drawn from a study of high-grade serous ovarian cancer treatment subgroups. Background on the study: Samples averaged around 13,000 reads and roughly 7,500 unique TCR beta rearrangements. Study-level points and caveats: Tumors within one patient showed repertoire similarity of about 0.1 to 0.8.

The tumor samples were collected prior to definitive surgery or chemotherapy. Germline V gene lookup returns CDR1 GTSNPN and CDR2 SVGIG (reference sequence). V gave up 5 bases and J gave up 5 bases, with 12 bases separating them. The CDR3 is 12 residues long. Notes on this clone: What it recognizes is unknown.

The method was immunoSEQ multiplex PCR; TCRdb's version includes in-frame clones alone and lacks a portion of them. This table holds fewer than 20,000 clones, roughly 75% found once. The source is a human donor with high-grade serous ovarian cancer. Material for sequencing was tumor tissue. The V gene is TRBV30, the J gene TRBJ2-5; perhaps D is TRBD1 or TRBD2 (5 bases each). The CDR3 DNA reads TGTGCCTGGGGGACCAGAAGGGAGACCCAGTACTTC. Its protein is CAWGTRRETQYF.